The 18 T cell receptor beta chains given below trace back to one sample, sequenced in a study of T cells after yellow fever vaccination. Using its own MiXCR run on the 5' RACE reads, TCRdb lists one record per CDR3 protein. The data contain roughly 250,000 distinct CDR3 sequences, about an eighth of them seen just once; the ten biggest clones take up roughly 0.5%. The material sequenced was CD4+ T cells sorted from PBMCs, taken 45 days after the yellow fever booster vaccination. The receptors stem from a man younger than 45 who received the YFV17D yellow fever vaccine.

The chain uses TRBV20-1 and TRBJ2-1, with 8 bases matching TRBD1. CDR1 is DFQATT, CDR2 SNEGSKA, per germline (reference sequence). The CDR3 has 17 residues. V lost 3 bases and J lost 3; bases outside the gene matches: 13. CDR3 protein: CSASPLDRGRDYNEQFF. In DNA form, the CDR3 reads TGCAGTGCTAGCCCCCTCGACAGGGGCCGGGACTACAATGAGCAGTTCTTC.

The chain links TRBV15 to TRBJ2-5; 9 bases are a match to TRBD2. V lost 3 bases and J lost 5; bases outside the gene matches: 7. The CDR3 loop spans 15 amino acids. Germline V lookup: CDR1 LNHNV, CDR2 YYDKDF (reference sequence). The DNA of the CDR3 is TGTGCCACCAGCAGTGTTGGCGGGAGGGGTGAGACCCAGTACTTC. This encodes CATSSVGGRGETQYF.

CDR3 loop: CASRSGTSVTDTQYF. The CDR3 nucleotides read TGTGCCAGCAGATCCGGGACTAGCGTGACAGATACGCAGTATTTT. This sequence joins TRBV5-4 and TRBJ2-3; 10 bases agree with TRBD2. Losses at the gene ends were 5 bases for V and 3 bases for J; bases not matched to a gene: 6. The germline CDR1 and CDR2 sequences are SGHNT and YYREEE (reference sequence). The CDR3 covers 15 residues.

The sample holds a few counts of this clonotype. The rearrangement uses TRBV24-1 and TRBJ2-3, with D possibly matching TRBD2 (6 bases). This CDR3 has 16 amino acids. Trimming removed 0 bases from V and 1 base from J, with 10 bases in between. Germline V lookup: CDR1 KGHDR, CDR2 SFDVKD. In DNA, the CDR3 is TGTGCCACCAGTGATTTGTCGCGGGACGGCACAGATACGCAGTATTTT. Translating it yields CATSDLSRDGTDTQYF.

This clonotype was detected a few times. V usage is TRBV2 and J usage is TRBJ1-5; 8 bases map to TRBD1. The V gene end was trimmed by 3 bases and the J gene end by 5 bases; junction bases not matched to a gene: 6. Germline V gene sequence: CDR1 SNHLY, CDR2 FYNNEI. There are 15 residues in the CDR3. CDR3 residues: CASSDPDREYQPQHF. The CDR3 nucleotides are TGTGCCAGCAGTGACCCGGACAGGGAGTATCAGCCCCAGCATTTT.

J is TRBJ1-6 and V is TRBV7-2, with TRBD1 matching over 7 bases. V shed 5 bases, J shed 4 bases, and the junction held 8 bases outside the gene matches. Germline lookup yields CDR1 SGHTA and CDR2 FQGNSA. The CDR3 totals 16 residues. The CDR3 reads CASSRDRVLYNSPLHF. The CDR3 DNA reads TGTGCCAGCAGCCGCGACAGGGTCTTATATAATTCACCCCTCCACTTT.

There are a few counts of this clonotype. This chain joins TRBV4-2 and TRBJ1-4, with 8 bases that match TRBD1. The V segment lost 4 bases and the J segment 7 bases; nucleotides outside the gene matches: 8. CDR3 length: 15 residues. CDR1 is LGHNA and CDR2 is YNFKEQ in the germline V gene. The CDR3 bases are TGTGCCAGCAGCCCCGACAGGGGTCAAAGTGAAAAACTGTTTTTT. This gives the protein CASSPDRGQSEKLFF.

A few counts support this clonotype. The CDR3, as DNA: TGTGCCAGCAGCTTAGGGAGGGGTTCTGGGGCCAACGTCCTGACTTTC. This sequence encodes CASSLGRGSGANVLTF. The J gene is TRBJ2-6, the V gene TRBV5-5; 7 nucleotides match TRBD2. The CDR3 is 16 residues long. Per germline, CDR1 SGHKS and CDR2 YYEKEE (reference sequence). V dropped 2 bases and J dropped 1; count of bases not matched to a gene: 3. Supplemented by reference TRBV5-5 and TRBJ2-6, the full variable domain reads DAGVTQSPTHLIKTRGQQVTLRCSPISGHKSVSWYQQVLGQGPQFIFQYYEKEERGRGNFPDRFSARQFPNYSSELNVNALLLGDSALYLCASSLGRGSGANVLTFGAGSRLTVL.

This chain links TRBV9 with TRBJ2-1; 11 bases map to TRBD2. V shed 1 base and J 6 bases; nucleotides not matched to a gene: 6. The CDR3 has 16 amino acids. Germline V gives CDR1 SGDLS, CDR2 YYNGEE. The CDR3 is CASSVNLAGGGNEQFF. The CDR3 DNA follows: TGTGCCAGCAGCGTAAACCTAGCGGGAGGAGGCAATGAGCAGTTCTTC.

Only a few counts were recorded for this clonotype. The chain joins TRBV15 to TRBJ2-5; D is uncertain. V lost 1 base to trimming and J lost 5 bases, with 11 bases between them. Germline V gene sequence: CDR1 LNHNV, CDR2 YYDKDF (reference sequence). This CDR3 region has 14 residues. The CDR3 region is CATSRAPLGETQYF. CDR3 in DNA: TGTGCCACCAGCAGAGCGCCCCTCGGGGAGACCCAGTACTTC.

The chain recombines TRBV7-2 with TRBJ2-3; 7 nucleotides match TRBD1. The germline gives CDR1 SGHTA, CDR2 FQGNSA. The CDR3 has 13 residues. Trimming took 7 bases from V and 10 from J; bases not matched to a gene: 11. The CDR3, as DNA: TGTGCCAGCACTAGGGACAGCCCCGATTCGCAGTATTTT. It encodes CASTRDSPDSQYF.

The table lists this clonotype with a few counts. The J gene is TRBJ2-3, the V gene TRBV12-3 or TRBV12-4; D remains unclear. V lost 4 bases to trimming and J lost 0 bases, with 11 bases between them. The CDR3 contains 15 residues. The CDR3 reads CASSSVLTSTDTQYF. DNA of the CDR3: TGTGCCAGCAGTTCCGTTCTCACTAGCACAGATACGCAGTATTTT.

The table lists this clonotype with a count of one. CDR3 sequence reads: CSALSLNGGDYEQYF. The CDR3 DNA follows: TGCAGTGCTTTATCCCTAAACGGGGGGGACTACGAGCAGTACTTC. The V and J genes are TRBV20-1 and TRBJ2-7; 8 nucleotides align to TRBD2. Germline CDR1 reads DFQATT; CDR2 reads SNEGSKA (reference sequence). The junction had 12 bases not matched to a gene; V was cut back by 5 bases and J by 3 bases. CDR3 length equals 15 residues.

This clonotype was counted between two and nine times. This chain links TRBV6-1 with TRBJ2-5; D may be TRBD1 (5 bases). Trimming took 6 bases from V and 7 from J, leaving 21 bases between them. The CDR3 spans 15 residues. Germline CDR1 is MNHNS and CDR2 is SASEGT. CDR3 sequence: CASSPTPEAQGTQYF. In DNA form, the CDR3 reads TGTGCCAGCAGCCCTACCCCCGAGGCCCAGGGGACCCAGTACTTC.

The gene calls are TRBV5-1 and TRBJ1-5, with D maybe TRBD1 (6 bases). Trimming pared 3 bases from V and 3 bases from J, leaving 13 bases between. CDR1 and CDR2 from the germline V gene are SGHRS and YFSETQ. CDR3 size: 15 residues. CDR3 sequence: CASSSQGQFNQPQHF. The CDR3 nucleotides are TGCGCCAGCAGCTCGCAAGGACAGTTCAATCAGCCCCAGCATTTT. Using reference TRBV5-1 and TRBJ1-5 for the parts outside the CDR3, the full variable domain is KAGVTQTPRYLIKTRGQQVTLSCSPISGHRSVSWYQQTPGQGLQFLFEYFSETQRNKGNFPGRFSGRQFSNSRSEMNVSTLELGDSALYLCASSSQGQFNQPQHFGDGTRLSIL.

V usage is TRBV20-1 and J usage is TRBJ1-1; maybe TRBD1 (5 bases). The CDR3 loop spans 16 amino acids. V was shortened by 0 bases and J by 7 bases, with 21 bases between the two germline ends. The germline V gene has CDR1 DFQATT and CDR2 SNEGSKA (reference sequence). The CDR3 region has the DNA TGCAGTGCTAGAGAGGGTAACAGGTTACCCTCCCGTGAAGCTTTCTTT. Amino acid sequence: CSAREGNRLPSREAFF.

This clonotype has just a few counts. The V and J genes are TRBV5-1 and TRBJ2-2, with 9 bases identical to TRBD1. Trimming cost V 4 bases and J 6 bases; bases outside gene matches: 7. The CDR3 has 15 residues. Per germline, CDR1 SGHRS and CDR2 YFSETQ. In nucleotides, the CDR3 is TGCGCCAGCAGCGCATCGGGACAGGGTGCCGGGGAGCTGTTTTTT. Its translation: CASSASGQGAGELFF.

Ten or more counts support this clonotype. V is TRBV27 and J is TRBJ2-1; 13 bases align to TRBD2. The CDR3 runs to 19 residues. Germline V gene lookup returns CDR1 MNHEY and CDR2 SMNVEV (reference sequence). V gave up 5 bases and J gave up 0 bases; unmatched junction bases: 10. CDR3 nucleotide sequence: TGTGCCAGCAGTGCCCGGACTAGCGGGAGTTTCAGCTCCTACAATGAGCAGTTCTTC. This sequence encodes CASSARTSGSFSSYNEQFF.